A single sample gave rise to the 28 T cell receptor beta chains below, sequenced in a study of blood T cell repertoires in COVID-19. Repertoires were generated with immunoSEQ multiplex PCR, while TCRdb's copy carries only in-frame clones and drops some. The sample lists under 550,000 clones, around 90% seen once, with 0.7% to 0.85% in the top ten. Material: peripheral blood. Source of these receptors: a young man with COVID-19, enrolled during active disease.

The V gene is TRBV5-4, the J gene TRBJ2-7, with 7 bases matching TRBD2. CDR1 is SGHNT, CDR2 YYREEE, per germline (reference sequence). The CDR3 totals 14 residues. The junction had 6 bases not matched to a gene; V was cut back by 0 bases and J by 6 bases. The CDR3 is CASSLAGLKSEQYF. The CDR3 nucleotides read TGTGCCAGCAGCTTGGCGGGACTAAAATCCGAGCAGTACTTC. The full variable domain, rest sourced from reference TRBV5-4 and TRBJ2-7, is ETGVTQSPTHLIKTRGQQVTLRCSSQSGHNTVSWYQQALGQGPQFIFQYYREEENGRGNFPPRFSGLQFPNYSSELNVNALELDDSALYLCASSLAGLKSEQYFGPGTRLTVT.

V and J are TRBV13 and TRBJ2-7, with 8 nucleotides matching TRBD2. Trimming at V came to 5 bases and at J to 0 bases, leaving 9 bases not matched to a gene. The CDR3 contains 16 residues. The germline V gene encodes CDR1 PRHDT and CDR2 FYEKMQ (reference sequence). The CDR3 loop reads CASSASSGHPSYEQYF. As DNA, the CDR3 is TGTGCCAGCAGCGCCTCTAGCGGGCACCCCTCCTACGAGCAGTACTTC.

The J gene is TRBJ2-1, the V gene TRBV7-6; D is perhaps TRBD2 (6 bases). V lost 5 bases and J lost 0, with 14 bases in between. There are 16 residues in the CDR3. Looked up from germline, CDR1 is SGHVS and CDR2 is FNYEAQ. CDR3 residues: CASSAGNPSSYNEQFF. For the CDR3, the DNA is TGTGCCAGCAGCGCGGGGAACCCGAGCTCCTACAATGAGCAGTTCTTC.

The J gene is TRBJ2-7, the V gene TRBV2; TRBD1 agrees at 7 bases. The CDR3 spans 16 residues. J was trimmed by 9 bases and V by 5 bases; bases with no gene match: 19. Germline V gene lookup returns CDR1 SNHLY and CDR2 FYNNEI. The CDR3 here is CASSNDRASDRTGQYF. The CDR3 DNA sequence: TGTGCCAGCAGTAACGACAGGGCATCAGACCGGACCGGGCAGTACTTC.

The chain has TRBV29-1 and TRBJ2-7; 7 nucleotides match TRBD2. Germline loops: CDR1 SQVTM, CDR2 ANQGSEA. The CDR3 has 14 residues. The J segment lost 5 bases and the V segment lost 4 bases, leaving 11 bases of the junction unmatched. Here the CDR3 reads CSVVSGTGANEQYF. Here the CDR3 DNA reads TGCAGCGTTGTCAGCGGGACGGGTGCTAACGAGCAGTACTTC.

The V gene is TRBV7-9, the J gene TRBJ2-1; D may be TRBD2 (5 bases). This CDR3 is built from 12 residues. CDR1 SEHNR and CDR2 FQNEAQ come from the germline V gene (reference sequence). V was trimmed by 5 bases and J by 7 bases, leaving 9 bases between them. Here the CDR3 reads CASSPERNEQFF. The CDR3 DNA is TGTGCCAGCAGCCCCGAGCGGAATGAGCAGTTCTTC.

V usage is TRBV27 and J usage is TRBJ2-2, with TRBD2 identical over 8 bases. This CDR3 is 14 amino acids long. Germline CDR1 is MNHEY and CDR2 is SMNVEV (reference sequence). The J segment lost 6 bases and the V segment lost 3 bases, leaving 3 bases of the junction unmatched. The CDR3 DNA is TGTGCCAGCAGTTTTTCGCGGGAGGCCGGGGAGCTGTTTTTT. It codes for CASSFSREAGELFF.

The chain has TRBV7-8 and TRBJ2-7; 8 bases agree with TRBD1. The CDR3 loop spans 16 amino acids. The germline V gene encodes CDR1 SGHVS and CDR2 FQNEAQ. After removal of 5 bases from V and 3 bases from J, the junction contained 12 bases not matched to a gene. The chain's CDR3 is CASSPRGAGGSYEQYF. The CDR3 DNA is TGTGCCAGCAGCCCCAGGGGGGCAGGGGGCAGCTACGAGCAGTACTTC.

This chain links TRBV19 with TRBJ2-3, with D hard to call. This CDR3 comprises 12 residues. The ends were cut back, 3 bases at V and 5 bases at J, with 6 bases in the middle. Germline V gene lookup returns CDR1 LNHDA and CDR2 SQIVND (reference sequence). CDR3: CASSILRDTQYF. The DNA for the CDR3 is TGTGCCAGTAGTATCCTAAGAGATACGCAGTATTTT.

Worth noting for this clone: Sequence at one end of the junction differs from germline and may be a read error. The chain employs TRBV9 and TRBJ2-7; D is uncertain. The germline V gene encodes CDR1 SGDLS and CDR2 YYNGEE. The CDR3 is 8 residues long. The CDR3 DNA is TGTGCCAGCAGCGCCCCCCCTTTC. This gives the protein CASSAPPF. Based on the CDR3 plus reference TRBV9 and TRBJ2-7, the full variable domain is DSGVTQTPKHLITATGQRVTLRCSPRSGDLSVYWYQQSLDQGLQFLIQYYNGEERAKGNILERFSAQQFPDLHSELNLSSLELGDSALYFCASSAPPFGPGTRLTVT.

V usage is TRBV6-6 and J usage is TRBJ2-5; a weak D match, TRBD1 (7 bases). V dropped 6 bases and J dropped 1 base, with 15 bases sitting between them. The CDR3 is 15 residues long. Germline loops: CDR1 MNHNY, CDR2 SVGAGI (reference sequence). CDR3 DNA sequence: TGTGCCAGCAGAGGGAGGAGACAGGGCCAAGAGACCCAGTACTTC. It is translated as CASRGRRQGQETQYF.

This clone has only a few counts. The chain has TRBV19 and TRBJ1-2; no definite D call. Trimming pared 5 bases from V and 5 bases from J, leaving 15 bases between. The CDR3 covers 14 residues. CDR1 LNHDA and CDR2 SQIVND come from the germline V gene (reference sequence). The CDR3 DNA sequence: TGTGCCAGTAGTTCACAACAACAGTCGTATGGCTACACCTTC. Translating it yields CASSSQQQSYGYTF. Using reference TRBV19 and TRBJ1-2 for the parts outside the CDR3, the full variable domain is DGGITQSPKYLFRKEGQNVTLSCEQNLNHDAMYWYRQDPGQGLRLIYYSQIVNDFQKGDIAEGYSVSREKKESFPLTVTSAQKNPTAFYLCASSSQQQSYGYTFGSGTRLTVV.

This clone has only a few counts. This sequence joins TRBV6-2 or TRBV6-3 and TRBJ1-2; a possible D gene is TRBD1 (6 bases). Trimming removed 6 bases at V and 7 bases at J, with 27 bases between. Per the germline V gene, CDR1 is MNHEY and CDR2 is SVGEGT. The CDR3 spans 17 residues. This CDR3 reads CASSDQRQAAFGLGYTF. The CDR3 DNA reads as TGTGCCAGCAGCGACCAGAGACAGGCCGCATTCGGTCTTGGCTACACCTTC.

The genes are TRBV6-1 and TRBJ2-7; D uncertain. CDR3 length: 15 amino acids. Germline values: CDR1 MNHNS, CDR2 SASEGT. V was pared by 0 bases and J by 4 bases, with 13 bases between. This CDR3 is CASSEAASAEYEQYF. CDR3 nucleotides: TGTGCCAGCAGTGAAGCGGCTAGTGCGGAGTACGAGCAGTACTTC.

This sequence joins TRBV4-1 and TRBJ1-1; D not resolved. The V and J ends lost 4 bases and 4 bases respectively, with 10 bases between them. The CDR3 is 13 amino acids. CDR1 and CDR2 (germline): MGHRA, YSYEKL. This chain's CDR3 is CASSLTDGTEAFF. In nucleotides, the CDR3 is TGCGCCAGCAGCCTGACTGATGGCACTGAAGCTTTCTTT.

The CDR3 spells CASSLALWRAGGELFF. As DNA, the CDR3 is TGTGCCAGCAGCTTGGCCCTTTGGAGGGCCGGCGGGGAGCTGTTTTTT. The gene calls are TRBV11-2 and TRBJ2-2; perhaps TRBD2 as D (6 bases). CDR1 is SGHAT, CDR2 FQNNGV, per germline. The CDR3 has 16 amino acids. The V and J ends lost 3 bases and 7 bases respectively, with 18 bases between them.

CDR3 bases: TGTGCCAGCAGCCAAGTAGTGAAGACCCAGTACTTC. It codes for CASSQVVKTQYF. The chain joins TRBV3-1 (or the pseudogene TRBV3-2) to TRBJ2-5; D unclear. The length of the CDR3 is 12 residues. Trimming shortened V by 1 base and J by 6 bases, and 6 bases separated the two germline ends. The V gene's germline CDR1 is LGHDT and CDR2 YNNKEL (reference sequence).

The chain couples TRBV29-1 to TRBJ2-2; 8 bases fit TRBD1. CDR3 length: 13 amino acids. V trimming: 4 bases; J trimming: 9 bases; junction bases outside the gene matches: 7. Germline CDR1 SQVTM, CDR2 ANQGSEA. The CDR3 loop reads CSVGTGSRRELFF. In nucleotides, the CDR3 is TGCAGCGTTGGGACAGGGAGTCGAAGGGAGCTGTTTTTT.

The CDR3 DNA reads as TGTGCCAGTAGCGACAGGGGTCCTGAAGCTTTCTTT. Protein product: CASSDRGPEAFF. This chain connects TRBV19 to TRBJ1-1, with 8 bases fitting TRBD1. V was pared by 6 bases and J by 6 bases, with 3 bases of the junction left unmatched. Germline CDR1 and CDR2: LNHDA and SQIVND (reference sequence). The length of the CDR3 is 12 residues.

At least ten counts were recorded for this clone. The V and J genes are TRBV5-1 and TRBJ2-7, with 10 bases fitting TRBD2. The V gene end was trimmed by 0 bases and the J gene end by 6 bases; junction bases not matched to a gene: 6. Per the germline V gene, CDR1 is SGHRS and CDR2 is YFSETQ. CDR3 length: 15 residues. The CDR3 sequence: CASSLETLAGVEQYF. As DNA, the CDR3 is TGCGCCAGCAGCTTGGAAACGCTAGCGGGAGTCGAGCAGTACTTC. The variable domain in full, with the rest retrieved from reference TRBV5-1 and TRBJ2-7, is KAGVTQTPRYLIKTRGQQVTLSCSPISGHRSVSWYQQTPGQGLQFLFEYFSETQRNKGNFPGRFSGRQFSNSRSEMNVSTLELGDSALYLCASSLETLAGVEQYFGPGTRLTVT.

The J gene is TRBJ2-1, the V gene TRBV5-1; TRBD2 might be the D (5 bases). Per germline, CDR1 SGHRS and CDR2 YFSETQ. The CDR3 totals 15 residues. Trimming shortened V by 1 base and J by 0 bases, and 8 bases separated the two germline ends. The CDR3 region has the DNA TGCGCCAGCAGCTTGTTTGCGGGCTCCTACAATGAGCAGTTCTTC. Translated, it gives CASSLFAGSYNEQFF.

This clone was counted a single time. This chain links TRBV5-4 with TRBJ1-6; unclear D gene. Germline CDR1 and CDR2: SGHNT and YYREEE (reference sequence). Trimming took 4 bases from V and 7 from J, leaving 15 bases between them. This CDR3 contains 15 residues. CDR3 sequence reads: CASSAMEERNSPLHF. The DNA for the CDR3 is TGTGCCAGCAGCGCGATGGAGGAGAGGAATTCACCCCTCCACTTT.

The gene calls are TRBV7-9 and TRBJ2-1; 8 bases match TRBD1. The germline gives CDR1 SEHNR, CDR2 FQNEAQ (reference sequence). Losses at the gene ends were 9 bases for V and 6 bases for J; bases not matched to a gene: 7. The CDR3 runs to 13 residues. The CDR3 here is CASSPTGGNEQFF. DNA of the CDR3: TGTGCCAGTAGCCCCACAGGGGGCAATGAGCAGTTCTTC.

The J gene is TRBJ1-2, the V gene TRBV29-1, with TRBD1 as a possible D gene (6 bases). With 5 bases removed from V and 8 bases from J, the gap between germline ends came to 15 bases. Germline V CDR1 and CDR2: SQVTM, ANQGSEA. The CDR3 length is 12 residues. CDR3 nucleotides: TGCAGCGTTTACGACAGGCTGGGAGGCTACACCTTC. Encoded protein: CSVYDRLGGYTF.

V is TRBV9 and J is TRBJ2-3, with TRBD1 matching 9 bases. The germline gives CDR1 SGDLS, CDR2 YYNGEE. The CDR3 consists of 16 residues. After removal of 0 bases from V and 6 bases from J, the junction contained 8 bases not matched to a gene. The CDR3: CASSVVGTGGSDTQYF. CDR3 bases: TGTGCCAGCAGCGTAGTCGGAACAGGGGGCTCGGATACGCAGTATTTT.

The CDR3, as DNA: TGTGCCAGTAGTGACGACGGAATGGGACTAGCGGGAATCTACGAGCAGTACTTC. This sequence encodes CASSDDGMGLAGIYEQYF. The V call is TRBV19, the J call TRBJ2-7; 13 bases are shared with TRBD2. The germline V gene has CDR1 LNHDA and CDR2 SQIVND (reference sequence). After removal of 5 bases from V and 3 bases from J, the junction contained 13 bases not matched to a gene. The CDR3 has 18 amino acids.

The V gene is TRBV2, the J gene TRBJ1-5; 8 bases line up with TRBD1. V lost 8 bases and J lost 1; bases outside the gene matches: 7. The CDR3 has 15 residues. Germline CDR1 is SNHLY and CDR2 is FYNNEI. The CDR3 region is CASRTQGASNQPQHF. The CDR3 DNA reads TGTGCCAGCCGGACGCAGGGGGCCAGCAATCAGCCCCAGCATTTT.

The chain joins TRBV5-1 to TRBJ2-1; 15 bases map to TRBD2. Trimming removed 3 bases from V and 5 bases from J; junction bases left unmatched: 9. The CDR3 is made up of 18 amino acids. Germline lookup yields CDR1 SGHRS and CDR2 YFSETQ. This CDR3 is CASSSRWTSGGADNEQFF. The DNA of the CDR3 is TGCGCCAGCAGCTCCCGCTGGACTAGCGGGGGGGCCGACAATGAGCAGTTCTTC.